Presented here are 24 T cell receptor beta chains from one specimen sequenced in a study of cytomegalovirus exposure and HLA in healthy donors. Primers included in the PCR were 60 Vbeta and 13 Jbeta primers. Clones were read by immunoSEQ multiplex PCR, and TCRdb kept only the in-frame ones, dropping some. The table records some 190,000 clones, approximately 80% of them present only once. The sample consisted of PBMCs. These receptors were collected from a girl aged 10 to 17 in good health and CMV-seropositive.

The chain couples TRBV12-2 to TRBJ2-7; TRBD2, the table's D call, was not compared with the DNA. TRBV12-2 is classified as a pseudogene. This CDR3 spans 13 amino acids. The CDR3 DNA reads TGTGCCCTTTCCCCGGGGTTTTACTACGAGCAGTACTTC. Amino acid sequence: CALSPGFYYEQYF.

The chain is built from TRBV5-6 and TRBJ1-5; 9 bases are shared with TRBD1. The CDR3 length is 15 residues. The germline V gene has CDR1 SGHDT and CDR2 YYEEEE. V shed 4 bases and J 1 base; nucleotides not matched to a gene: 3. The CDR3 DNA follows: TGTGCCAGCAGCGGTGGGACAGGGAGCAATCAGCCCCAGCATTTT. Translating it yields CASSGGTGSNQPQHF.

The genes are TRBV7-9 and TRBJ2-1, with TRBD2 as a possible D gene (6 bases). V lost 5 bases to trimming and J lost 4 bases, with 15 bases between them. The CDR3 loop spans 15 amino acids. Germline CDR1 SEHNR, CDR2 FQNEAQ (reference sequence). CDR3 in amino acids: CASSRIAGTYNEQFF. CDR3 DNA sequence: TGTGCCAGCAGCCGTATCGCCGGGACTTACAATGAGCAGTTCTTC.

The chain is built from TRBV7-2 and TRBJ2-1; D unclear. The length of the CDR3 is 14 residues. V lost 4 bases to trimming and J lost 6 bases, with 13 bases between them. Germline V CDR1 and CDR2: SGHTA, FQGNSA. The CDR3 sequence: CASSSFMSTNEQFF. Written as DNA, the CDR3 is TGTGCCAGCAGCTCCTTTATGTCTACCAATGAGCAGTTCTTC.

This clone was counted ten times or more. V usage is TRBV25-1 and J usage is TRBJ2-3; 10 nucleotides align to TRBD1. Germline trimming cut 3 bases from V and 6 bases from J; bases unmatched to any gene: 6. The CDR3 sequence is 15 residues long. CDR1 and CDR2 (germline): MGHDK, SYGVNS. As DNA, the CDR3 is TGTGCCAGCAGTGAGGACAGGGGGAAGTTGGATACGCAGTATTTT. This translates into CASSEDRGKLDTQYF. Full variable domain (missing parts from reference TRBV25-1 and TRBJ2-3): EADIYQTPRYLVIGTGKKITLECSQTMGHDKMYWYQQDPGMELHLIHYSYGVNSTEKGDLSSESTVSRIRTEHFPLTLESARPSHTSQYLCASSEDRGKLDTQYFGPGTRLTVL.

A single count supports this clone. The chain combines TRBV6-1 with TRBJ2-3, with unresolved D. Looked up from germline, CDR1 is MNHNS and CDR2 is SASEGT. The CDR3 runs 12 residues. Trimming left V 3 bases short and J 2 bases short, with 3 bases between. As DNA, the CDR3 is TGTGCCAGCAGTGACTTCACAGATACGCAGTATTTT. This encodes CASSDFTDTQYF.

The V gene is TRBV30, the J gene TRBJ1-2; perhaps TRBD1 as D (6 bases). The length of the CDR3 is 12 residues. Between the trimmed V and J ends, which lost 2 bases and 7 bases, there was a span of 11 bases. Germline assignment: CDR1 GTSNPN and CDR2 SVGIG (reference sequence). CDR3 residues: CAWSMNRAGYTF. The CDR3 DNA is TGTGCCTGGAGTATGAACAGGGCTGGCTACACCTTC.

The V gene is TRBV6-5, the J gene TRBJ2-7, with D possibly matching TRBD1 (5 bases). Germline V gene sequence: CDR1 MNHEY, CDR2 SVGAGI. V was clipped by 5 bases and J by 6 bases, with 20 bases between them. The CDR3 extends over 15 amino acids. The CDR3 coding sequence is TGTGCCAGCAGTCCAAGCAGGGCGCTGTTCTTCGAGCAGTACTTC. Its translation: CASSPSRALFFEQYF.

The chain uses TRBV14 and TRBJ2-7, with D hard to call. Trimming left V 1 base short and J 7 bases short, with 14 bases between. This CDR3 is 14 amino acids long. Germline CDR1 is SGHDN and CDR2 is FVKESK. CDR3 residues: CASSQVQEPSEQYF. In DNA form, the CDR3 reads TGTGCCAGCAGCCAAGTCCAGGAACCCTCGGAGCAGTACTTC.

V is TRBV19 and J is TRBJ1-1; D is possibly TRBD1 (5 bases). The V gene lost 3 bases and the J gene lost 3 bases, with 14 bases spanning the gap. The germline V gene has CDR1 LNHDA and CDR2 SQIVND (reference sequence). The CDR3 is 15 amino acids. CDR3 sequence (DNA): TGTGCCAGTAGTATGAAGGCAGGGCCTTACACTGAAGCTTTCTTT. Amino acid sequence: CASSMKAGPYTEAFF. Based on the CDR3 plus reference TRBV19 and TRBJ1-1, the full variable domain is DGGITQSPKYLFRKEGQNVTLSCEQNLNHDAMYWYRQDPGQGLRLIYYSQIVNDFQKGDIAEGYSVSREKKESFPLTVTSAQKNPTAFYLCASSMKAGPYTEAFFGQGTRLTVV.

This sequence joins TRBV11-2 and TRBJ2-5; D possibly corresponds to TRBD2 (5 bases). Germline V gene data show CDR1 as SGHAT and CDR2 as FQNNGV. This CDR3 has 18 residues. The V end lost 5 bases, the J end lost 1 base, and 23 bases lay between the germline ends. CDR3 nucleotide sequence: TGTGCCAGCAGCCTTCGTATCTGGTTCCCGGGGAGCCAAGAGACCCAGTACTTC. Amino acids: CASSLRIWFPGSQETQYF.

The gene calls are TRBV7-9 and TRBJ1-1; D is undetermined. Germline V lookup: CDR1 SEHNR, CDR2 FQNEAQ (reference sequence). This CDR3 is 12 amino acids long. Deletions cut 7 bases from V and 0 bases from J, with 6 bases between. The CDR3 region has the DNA TGTGCCAGCACGGAGTTGAACACTGAAGCTTTCTTT. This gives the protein CASTELNTEAFF.

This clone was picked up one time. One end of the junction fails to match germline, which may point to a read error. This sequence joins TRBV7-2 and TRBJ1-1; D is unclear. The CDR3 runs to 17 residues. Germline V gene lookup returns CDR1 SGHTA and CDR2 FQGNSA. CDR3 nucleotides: TGTGCCAGCAGCTTAAAATCGGTGAGCACGAAGAACGCTGAAGCTTTCTTT. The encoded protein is CASSLKSVSTKNAEAFF. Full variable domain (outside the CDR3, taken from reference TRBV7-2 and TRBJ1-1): GAGVSQSPSNKVTEKGKDVELRCDPISGHTALYWYRQSLGQGLEFLIYFQGNSAPDKSGLPSDRFSAERTGGSVSTLTIQRTQQEDSAVYLCASSLKSVSTKNAEAFFGQGTRLTVV.

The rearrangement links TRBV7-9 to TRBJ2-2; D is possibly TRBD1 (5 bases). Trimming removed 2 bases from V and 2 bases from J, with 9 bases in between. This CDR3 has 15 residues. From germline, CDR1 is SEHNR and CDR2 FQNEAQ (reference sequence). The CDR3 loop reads CASSLKGFNTGELFF. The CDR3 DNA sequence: TGTGCCAGCAGCTTAAAGGGGTTTAACACCGGGGAGCTGTTTTTT.

For the CDR3, the DNA is TGTGCCATCAGTGAGTCGGAGGGAAACTATGGCTACACCTTC. Protein: CAISESEGNYGYTF. The chain links TRBV10-3 to TRBJ1-2; unclear D gene. The CDR3 has 14 amino acids. Deletions cut 0 bases from V and 2 bases from J, with 7 bases between. CDR1 and CDR2 from the germline V gene are ENHRY and SYGVKD.

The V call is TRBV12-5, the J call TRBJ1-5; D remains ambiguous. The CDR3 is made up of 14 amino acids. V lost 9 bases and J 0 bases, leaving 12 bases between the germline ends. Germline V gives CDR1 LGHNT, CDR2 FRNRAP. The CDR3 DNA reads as TGTGCTAGCGGGAGGGCAGATAGCAATCAGCCCCAGCATTTT. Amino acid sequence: CASGRADSNQPQHF.

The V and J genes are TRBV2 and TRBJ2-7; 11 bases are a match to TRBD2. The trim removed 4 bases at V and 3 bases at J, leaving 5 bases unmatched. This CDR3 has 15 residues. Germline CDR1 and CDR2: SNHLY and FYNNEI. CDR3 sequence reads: CASSARLAGFYEQYF. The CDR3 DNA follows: TGTGCCAGCAGTGCAAGACTAGCGGGGTTCTACGAGCAGTACTTC. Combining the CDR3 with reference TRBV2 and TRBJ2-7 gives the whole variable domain EPEVTQTPSHQVTQMGQEVILRCVPISNHLYFYWYRQILGQKVEFLVSFYNNEISEKSEIFDDQFSVERPDGSNFTLKIRSTKLEDSAMYFCASSARLAGFYEQYFGPGTRLTVT.

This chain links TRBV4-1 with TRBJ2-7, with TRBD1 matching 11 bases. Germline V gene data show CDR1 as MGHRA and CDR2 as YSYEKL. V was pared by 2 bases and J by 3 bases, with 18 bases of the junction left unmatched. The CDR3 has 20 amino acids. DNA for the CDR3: TGCGCCAGCAGCCAACCGATGGACAGGGGGCGCTTTGGGGGGCTCTACGAGCAGTACTTC. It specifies CASSQPMDRGRFGGLYEQYF.

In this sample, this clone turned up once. CDR3 protein: CASTSGLNTGELFF. CDR3 sequence (DNA): TGCGCCAGCACCAGTGGACTAAACACCGGGGAGCTGTTTTTT. V gene TRBV5-1 combines with J gene TRBJ2-2, with D possibly matching TRBD2 (6 bases). Germline values: CDR1 SGHRS, CDR2 YFSETQ. The CDR3 is 14 amino acids. Between the trimmed V and J ends, which lost 6 bases and 2 bases, there was a span of 11 bases.

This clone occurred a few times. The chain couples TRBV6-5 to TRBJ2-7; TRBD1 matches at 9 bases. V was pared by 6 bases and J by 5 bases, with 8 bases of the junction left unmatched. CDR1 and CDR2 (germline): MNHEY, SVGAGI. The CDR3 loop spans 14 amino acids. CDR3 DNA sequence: TGTGCCAGCAGACGGGACAGGGTCTGGGACGAGCAGTACTTC. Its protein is CASRRDRVWDEQYF.

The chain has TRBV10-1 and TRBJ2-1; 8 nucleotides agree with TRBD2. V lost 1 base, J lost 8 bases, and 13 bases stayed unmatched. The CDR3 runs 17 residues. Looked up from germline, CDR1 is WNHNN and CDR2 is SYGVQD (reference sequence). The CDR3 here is CASSEYVKAGVNDEQFF. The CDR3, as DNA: TGCGCCAGCAGTGAGTACGTAAAAGCGGGAGTGAATGATGAGCAGTTCTTC.

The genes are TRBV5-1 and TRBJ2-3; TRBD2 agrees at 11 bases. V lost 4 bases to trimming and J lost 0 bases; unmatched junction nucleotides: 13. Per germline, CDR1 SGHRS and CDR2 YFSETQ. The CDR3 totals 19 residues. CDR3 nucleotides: TGCGCCAGCAGCCATATAGAAAGCGCTAGCGGGAGGAGCACAGATACGCAGTATTTT. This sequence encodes CASSHIESASGRSTDTQYF. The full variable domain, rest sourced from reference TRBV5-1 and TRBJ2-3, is KAGVTQTPRYLIKTRGQQVTLSCSPISGHRSVSWYQQTPGQGLQFLFEYFSETQRNKGNFPGRFSGRQFSNSRSEMNVSTLELGDSALYLCASSHIESASGRSTDTQYFGPGTRLTVL.

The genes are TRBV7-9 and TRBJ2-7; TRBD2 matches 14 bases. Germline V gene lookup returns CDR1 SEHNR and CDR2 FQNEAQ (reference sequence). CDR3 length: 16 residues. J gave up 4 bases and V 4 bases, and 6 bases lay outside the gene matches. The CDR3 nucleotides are TGTGCCAGCAGCTCGGGACTAGCGGGAGAGTTATACGAGCAGTACTTC. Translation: CASSSGLAGELYEQYF. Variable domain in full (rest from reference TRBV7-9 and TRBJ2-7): DTGVSQNPRHKITKRGQNVTFRCDPISEHNRLYWYRQTLGQGPEFLTYFQNEAQLEKSRLLSDRFSAERPKGSFSTLEIQRTEQGDSAMYLCASSSGLAGELYEQYFGPGTRLTVT.

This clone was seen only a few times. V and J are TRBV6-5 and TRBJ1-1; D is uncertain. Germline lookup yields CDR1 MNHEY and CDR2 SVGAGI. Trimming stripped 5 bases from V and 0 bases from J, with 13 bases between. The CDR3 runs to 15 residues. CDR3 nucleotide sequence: TGTGCCAGCAGTCGAGATACAGCCGTGAACACTGAAGCTTTCTTT. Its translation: CASSRDTAVNTEAFF.